One and the same sample provided the 27 T cell receptor beta chains below, sequenced in a study of blood T cell repertoires in COVID-19. Using immunoSEQ multiplex PCR, the repertoire was profiled, and TCRdb retains in-frame clones only, with some absent. The data show around 330,000 clones, with roughly 89% seen just once and 8% to 9.5% held by the top ten. The sequenced sample consisted of PBMCs or T cells enriched from blood (not recorded which). All receptors come from a woman between 18 and 29 years old who had recovered from COVID-19.

This chain joins TRBV28 and TRBJ1-5, with 7 nucleotides matching TRBD1. This CDR3 region has 16 residues. Germline V gene data show CDR1 as MDHEN and CDR2 as SYDVKM. The trim removed 5 bases at V and 6 bases at J, leaving 13 bases unmatched. Here the CDR3 DNA reads TGTGCCAGCAGTCAAGAGCCCCACAGGGGCCGTCAGCCCCAGCATTTT. Translated: CASSQEPHRGRQPQHF. Supplemented by reference TRBV28 and TRBJ1-5, the full variable domain reads DVKVTQSSRYLVKRTGEKVFLECVQDMDHENMFWYRQDPGLGLRLIYFSYDVKMKEKGDIPEGYSVSREKKERFSLILESASTNQTSMYLCASSQEPHRGRQPQHFGDGTRLSIL.

J is TRBJ2-5 and V is TRBV16, with 7 positions matching TRBD2. In germline, CDR1 is KGHSY, CDR2 FQNENV. After removal of 0 bases from V and 5 bases from J, the junction contained 9 bases not matched to a gene. The CDR3 runs to 16 residues. The DNA for the CDR3 is TGTGCCAGCAGCCAATCCCCTAGCGGCAATGGGGAGACCCAGTACTTC. Translating it yields CASSQSPSGNGETQYF.

The gene calls are TRBV18 and TRBJ1-6; D perhaps matches TRBD1 (5 bases). Germline CDR1 is KGHSH and CDR2 is LQKENI. With 3 bases removed from V and 9 bases from J, the gap between germline ends came to 15 bases. CDR3 size: 15 residues. CDR3: CASSPFDSMGSPLHF. The CDR3 DNA reads as TGTGCCAGCTCACCTTTTGACAGCATGGGTTCACCCCTCCACTTT.

The sample holds a few counts of this clone. The chain recombines TRBV6-2 or TRBV6-3 with TRBJ1-6; D call uncertain. Germline assignment: CDR1 MNHEY and CDR2 SVGEGT. Between the trimmed V and J ends, which lost 6 bases and 8 bases, there was a span of 11 bases. CDR3 length equals 13 residues. CDR3 DNA sequence: TGTGCCAGCAGCCAGGACTACCATTCACCCCTCCACTTT. Its translation is CASSQDYHSPLHF.

This chain connects TRBV19 to TRBJ1-4, with D possibly matching TRBD1 (5 bases). This CDR3 has 14 residues. The ends were cut back, 4 bases at V and 6 bases at J, with 12 bases in the middle. Germline CDR1 reads LNHDA; CDR2 reads SQIVND (reference sequence). CDR3 sequence reads: CASSKGAWDEKLFF. CDR3 coding DNA: TGTGCCAGTAGTAAAGGGGCCTGGGATGAAAAACTGTTTTTT.

V gene TRBV2 combines with J gene TRBJ2-5; 10 positions match TRBD1. J lost 4 bases, V lost 4 bases, and 9 bases had no gene match. Germline V gene sequence: CDR1 SNHLY, CDR2 FYNNEI. CDR3 length: 16 residues. The CDR3 nucleotides read TGTGCCAGCAGTGCAGACAGGGGGCGCGGTTCAGAGACCCAGTACTTC. Its protein product is CASSADRGRGSETQYF.

This clone was seen just once. This rearrangement joins TRBV10-3 to TRBJ2-1; 7 nucleotides line up with TRBD1. This CDR3 contains 14 residues. V lost 1 base and J lost 6; bases outside the gene matches: 3. Germline V gene sequence: CDR1 ENHRY, CDR2 SYGVKD. This CDR3 is CAISEYGTANEQFF. CDR3 in DNA: TGTGCCATCAGTGAGTATGGGACAGCCAATGAGCAGTTCTTC.

This chain connects TRBV6-2 or TRBV6-3 to TRBJ1-2; D ambiguous. Trimming pared 2 bases from V and 6 bases from J, leaving 10 bases between. Germline V lookup: CDR1 MNHEY, CDR2 SVGEGT. The CDR3 contains 13 residues. This CDR3 reads CASSYEGFDGYTF. CDR3 sequence (DNA): TGTGCCAGCAGTTACGAGGGCTTCGATGGCTACACCTTC.

This sequence joins TRBV10-3 and TRBJ2-7, with 8 bases identical to TRBD2. V lost 0 bases to trimming and J lost 4 bases; unmatched junction nucleotides: 14. Germline CDR1 reads ENHRY; CDR2 reads SYGVKD. The length of the CDR3 is 18 residues. CDR3 loop: CAISESTHGRARGYEQYF. CDR3 coding DNA: TGTGCCATCAGTGAGTCAACACACGGGAGGGCCAGAGGGTACGAGCAGTACTTC.

This clone was picked up a small number of times. The chain employs TRBV7-9 and TRBJ1-1, with D perhaps matching TRBD1 (6 bases). The CDR3 loop spans 17 amino acids. Deletions cut 5 bases from V and 5 bases from J, with 24 bases between. CDR1 is SEHNR and CDR2 is FQNEAQ in the germline V gene (reference sequence). As DNA, the CDR3 is TGTGCCAGCAGCCGTCCGGGGTTACAGGGCCCGCGGACTGAAGCTTTCTTT. Translating it yields CASSRPGLQGPRTEAFF.

The chain joins TRBV2 to TRBJ1-1; no firm D call. Germline V gene data show CDR1 as SNHLY and CDR2 as FYNNEI. V lost 11 bases and J 2 bases, leaving 15 bases between the germline ends. The CDR3 has 13 residues. CDR3 protein: CAGKTDSNTEAFF. The CDR3 bases are TGTGCCGGAAAGACTGATTCTAACACTGAAGCTTTCTTT.

The V call is TRBV5-1, the J call TRBJ1-1, with 8 nucleotides matching TRBD1. This CDR3 region has 15 residues. V lost 3 bases to trimming and J lost 3 bases; unmatched junction nucleotides: 7. Germline V gene lookup returns CDR1 SGHRS and CDR2 YFSETQ. CDR3 coding DNA: TGCGCCAGCAGCTCAACCCAGGGGGCGGACACTGAAGCTTTCTTT. Translating it yields CASSSTQGADTEAFF. The full variable domain, in which reference TRBV5-1 and TRBJ1-1 provide the parts outside the CDR3, is KAGVTQTPRYLIKTRGQQVTLSCSPISGHRSVSWYQQTPGQGLQFLFEYFSETQRNKGNFPGRFSGRQFSNSRSEMNVSTLELGDSALYLCASSSTQGADTEAFFGQGTRLTVV.

The V call is TRBV6-2 or TRBV6-3, the J call TRBJ1-2; weak D call: TRBD1 (6 bases). Germline V gene data show CDR1 as MNHEY and CDR2 as SVGEGT. V lost 2 bases and J 2 bases, leaving 9 bases between the germline ends. The CDR3 runs 14 residues. CDR3 in amino acids: CASSYGTFNYGYTF. The CDR3 DNA reads TGTGCCAGCAGTTACGGGACATTCAACTATGGCTACACCTTC.

The V call is TRBV12-3 or TRBV12-4, the J call TRBJ2-1, with D possibly being TRBD2 (5 bases). The V end was cut by 7 bases, the J end by 5 bases, with 12 bases between. The length of the CDR3 is 13 residues. The DNA for the CDR3 is TGTGCCAGCACAGTACTCGGGAACAATGAGCAGTTCTTC. Protein sequence: CASTVLGNNEQFF.

This rearrangement joins TRBV4-3 to TRBJ2-5, with 10 bases aligning to TRBD2. V was clipped by 4 bases and J by 3 bases; unmatched bases: 11. The CDR3 totals 17 residues. From germline, CDR1 is LGHNA and CDR2 YSLEER. The CDR3 spells CASSRLLAGRTKETQYF. In DNA, the CDR3 is TGCGCCAGCAGCCGCCTACTAGCGGGGAGAACCAAAGAGACCCAGTACTTC.

Points on this clone: Other nucleotide sequences from this sample produce the same CDR3. This chain links TRBV4-2 with TRBJ2-3; D is undetermined. From germline, CDR1 is LGHNA and CDR2 YNFKEQ. CDR3 size: 12 residues. V shed 0 bases and J shed 5 bases, with 3 bases lying between them. The CDR3 spells CASSQDLDTQYF. The CDR3 nucleotides are TGTGCCAGCAGCCAAGATCTAGATACGCAGTATTTT.

This clone was seen once. The V gene is TRBV19, the J gene TRBJ1-4; 7 nucleotides line up with TRBD1. CDR3 length equals 15 residues. V was clipped by 2 bases and J by 0 bases; unmatched bases: 0. CDR1 and CDR2 from the germline V gene are LNHDA and SQIVND (reference sequence). For the CDR3, the DNA is TGTGCCAGTAGTATAACAGGGGCAACTAATGAAAAACTGTTTTTT. It encodes CASSITGATNEKLFF.

The chain joins TRBV6-2 or TRBV6-3 to TRBJ1-1, with 8 bases that match TRBD1. CDR3 length equals 15 residues. CDR1 is MNHEY and CDR2 is SVGEGT in the germline V gene. V lost 4 bases, J lost 0 bases, and 4 bases stayed unmatched. CDR3 nucleotide sequence: TGTGCCAGCAGTTGGACAGGGAGCTTGAACACTGAAGCTTTCTTT. It codes for CASSWTGSLNTEAFF.

In this sample, this clone turned up a few times. The chain is built from TRBV4-1 and TRBJ1-1; 7 positions agree with TRBD1. The V segment lost 3 bases and the J segment 4 bases; nucleotides outside the gene matches: 11. The CDR3 consists of 16 residues. Per germline, CDR1 MGHRA and CDR2 YSYEKL. CDR3: CASSHPGQTQITEAFF. DNA for the CDR3: TGCGCCAGCAGCCACCCGGGACAGACCCAAATCACTGAAGCTTTCTTT.

The V and J genes are TRBV6-5 and TRBJ1-2, with D maybe TRBD1 (5 bases). This CDR3 is built from 14 residues. Trimming removed 2 bases at V and 4 bases at J, with 11 bases between. Looked up from germline, CDR1 is MNHEY and CDR2 is SVGAGI. CDR3 sequence: CASSYTGGAYGYTF. The CDR3 nucleotides read TGTGCCAGCAGTTACACGGGGGGAGCCTATGGCTACACCTTC.

The V and J genes are TRBV15 and TRBJ2-1; the match to TRBD2 covers 7 bases. This CDR3 contains 15 residues. Per the germline V gene, CDR1 is LNHNV and CDR2 is YYDKDF (reference sequence). With 3 bases clipped from V and 4 bases from J, the junction kept 6 bases outside the gene matches. For the CDR3, the DNA is TGTGCCACCAGCAGCCCACAGCGGGGTTACAATGAGCAGTTCTTC. It codes for CATSSPQRGYNEQFF.

The chain recombines TRBV19 with TRBJ1-1; a weak D match, TRBD1 (5 bases). This CDR3 has 13 residues. Germline V gene lookup returns CDR1 LNHDA and CDR2 SQIVND (reference sequence). V lost 5 bases to trimming and J lost 5 bases, with 12 bases between them. The CDR3 reads CASSALRGTEAFF. CDR3 coding DNA: TGTGCCAGTAGTGCCCTACGGGGGACTGAAGCTTTCTTT.

J is TRBJ2-3 and V is TRBV19; 12 nucleotides line up with TRBD2. The V gene's germline CDR1 is LNHDA and CDR2 SQIVND (reference sequence). The ends lost 7 bases at V and 2 bases at J; junction bases unmatched: 7. The CDR3 has 16 amino acids. DNA for the CDR3: TGTGCCAGTACTAAGACTAGCGGGGGAACCACAGATACGCAGTATTTT. Encoded protein: CASTKTSGGTTDTQYF.

This chain uses TRBV28 with TRBJ1-4; tentatively, D is TRBD1 (6 bases). V shed 5 bases and J shed 8 bases, with 15 bases lying between them. The CDR3 totals 14 residues. Germline V gives CDR1 MDHEN, CDR2 SYDVKM. CDR3 residues: CASSQTGTPEKLFF. The CDR3, as DNA: TGTGCCAGCAGTCAAACCGGGACACCCGAAAAACTGTTTTTT.

The chain joins TRBV3-1 (or the pseudogene TRBV3-2) to TRBJ1-6; D remains unclear. Germline V CDR1 and CDR2: LGHDT, YNNKEL (reference sequence). CDR3 length: 18 residues. V dropped 4 bases and J dropped 6 bases, with 22 bases sitting between them. Here the CDR3 DNA reads TGTGCCAGCAGCCCTCATAGCTCGGCAAAGAACCGTAATTCACCCCTCCACTTT. Amino acid sequence: CASSPHSSAKNRNSPLHF.

The rearrangement uses TRBV28 and TRBJ1-6, with D perhaps matching TRBD1 (6 bases). This CDR3 is built from 14 residues. CDR1 and CDR2 (germline): MDHEN, SYDVKM. Trimming pared 5 bases from V and 6 bases from J, leaving 11 bases between. CDR3 sequence: CASSKGHLNSPLHF. CDR3 coding DNA: TGTGCCAGCAGTAAGGGACACCTTAATTCACCCCTCCACTTT.

The chain couples TRBV7-9 to TRBJ2-1; the D is unclear. CDR1 is SEHNR, CDR2 FQNEAQ, per germline (reference sequence). This CDR3 has 16 amino acids. V lost 3 bases and J lost 5, with 17 bases in between. CDR3 region: CASSFSRRQTNNEQFF. CDR3 coding DNA: TGTGCCAGCAGCTTTAGCCGCCGGCAAACTAACAATGAGCAGTTCTTC. The full variable domain, completed using reference TRBV7-9 and TRBJ2-1, is DTGVSQNPRHKITKRGQNVTFRCDPISEHNRLYWYRQTLGQGPEFLTYFQNEAQLEKSRLLSDRFSAERPKGSFSTLEIQRTEQGDSAMYLCASSFSRRQTNNEQFFGPGTRLTVL.